Below, 22 T cell receptor beta chains from the same sample are listed, as sequenced in a study of cytomegalovirus exposure and HLA in healthy donors. Both 60 Vbeta primers and 13 Jbeta primers went into the PCR. Measured with immunoSEQ multiplex PCR; TCRdb has only the in-frame clones, and not every one. The data hold around 190,000 clones, with roughly 87% observed a single time. Sequencing was done on a sample of PBMCs. These receptor sequences come from a boy aged 2 to 10 in good health and CMV-seronegative.

This clone was detected only once. J is TRBJ2-1 and V is TRBV5-5; TRBD1 matches 9 bases. CDR3 length: 14 residues. The J segment lost 10 bases and the V segment lost 2 bases, leaving 7 bases of the junction unmatched. Per germline, CDR1 SGHKS and CDR2 YYEKEE (reference sequence). DNA for the CDR3: TGTGCCAGCAGCTTCGACTACAGGGGGCAAGAGCAGTTCTTC. Protein sequence: CASSFDYRGQEQFF.

A single count supports this clone. The chain couples TRBV12-1 to TRBJ1-5; the D call in the table, TRBD1, was not verified against the DNA. TRBV12-1 has pseudogene status. The CDR3 is made up of 16 amino acids. The CDR3 region has the DNA TGTGCCAGCAGCTTTGGGGGCCAGGGGGCCCAGAGGCCCCAGCATTTT. Translation: CASSFGGQGAQRPQHF.

This clone was counted a single time. The J gene is TRBJ2-1, the V gene TRBV7-8; D is perhaps TRBD1 (5 bases). Trimming cost V 5 bases and J 1 base, with 15 bases left between them. Per the germline V gene, CDR1 is SGHVS and CDR2 is FQNEAQ. CDR3 length: 16 residues. Here the CDR3 DNA reads TGTGCCAGCAGCGCCAGGGATTATACATCCTACAATGAGCAGTTCTTC. Protein sequence: CASSARDYTSYNEQFF.

V is TRBV27 and J is TRBJ1-1, with D perhaps matching TRBD1 (5 bases). CDR3 length: 12 residues. The germline CDR1 and CDR2 sequences are MNHEY and SMNVEV (reference sequence). Trimming removed 5 bases from V and 6 bases from J, with 10 bases in between. CDR3 sequence (DNA): TGTGCCAGCAGTACGGGGGTAGCTGAAGCTTTCTTT. Translation: CASSTGVAEAFF.

V usage is TRBV19 and J usage is TRBJ2-5, with D maybe TRBD2 (6 bases). CDR3 length: 14 residues. Germline CDR1 and CDR2: LNHDA and SQIVND (reference sequence). Trimming left V 6 bases short and J 4 bases short, with 15 bases between. CDR3 loop: CASSPWGVRETQYF. The CDR3 bases are TGTGCCAGTAGCCCCTGGGGGGTGAGAGAGACCCAGTACTTC.

V and J are TRBV5-1 and TRBJ2-5; weak D call: TRBD2 (5 bases). The V end was cut by 2 bases, the J end by 0 bases, with 8 bases between. In germline, CDR1 is SGHRS, CDR2 YFSETQ. The CDR3 is made up of 14 amino acids. The CDR3 spells CASSFSGNQETQYF. The CDR3 bases are TGCGCCAGCAGCTTCTCGGGGAACCAAGAGACCCAGTACTTC. Using reference TRBV5-1 and TRBJ2-5 for the parts outside the CDR3, the full variable domain is KAGVTQTPRYLIKTRGQQVTLSCSPISGHRSVSWYQQTPGQGLQFLFEYFSETQRNKGNFPGRFSGRQFSNSRSEMNVSTLELGDSALYLCASSFSGNQETQYFGPGTRLLVL.

This clone was seen more than once but under ten times. V and J are TRBV28 and TRBJ1-6; 8 nucleotides agree with TRBD1. CDR1 MDHEN and CDR2 SYDVKM come from the germline V gene. The ends lost 4 bases at V and 9 bases at J; junction bases unmatched: 5. The CDR3 extends over 14 amino acids. The CDR3 protein is CASSSRTGTSPLHF. The CDR3 DNA is TGTGCCAGCAGTTCCAGGACAGGGACTTCACCCCTCCACTTT.

The J gene is TRBJ2-3, the V gene TRBV6-4; 9 nucleotides agree with TRBD2. This CDR3 is built from 18 residues. The germline CDR1 and CDR2 sequences are MRHNA and SNTAGT. Trimming cost V 5 bases and J 6 bases; bases outside gene matches: 18. CDR3 sequence: CASSPTLRGAGGRDTQYF. The CDR3 DNA reads as TGTGCCAGCAGTCCGACCCTGAGGGGAGCGGGGGGTCGGGATACGCAGTATTTT.

The rearrangement links TRBV28 to TRBJ1-5, with D possibly matching TRBD1 (5 bases). The CDR3 is 14 residues long. With 5 bases removed from V and 6 bases from J, the gap between germline ends came to 14 bases. Looked up from germline, CDR1 is MDHEN and CDR2 is SYDVKM. CDR3 sequence: CASSQGRAPQPQHF. Here the CDR3 DNA reads TGTGCCAGCAGTCAGGGAAGGGCCCCTCAGCCCCAGCATTTT.

The chain uses TRBV10-3 and TRBJ1-1; D is perhaps TRBD1 (6 bases). The CDR3 covers 14 residues. Germline CDR1 is ENHRY and CDR2 is SYGVKD. V lost 3 bases to trimming and J lost 5 bases, with 13 bases between them. The chain's CDR3 is CAISETGRETEAFF. Written as DNA, the CDR3 is TGTGCCATCAGTGAAACAGGGAGGGAGACTGAAGCTTTCTTT.

The CDR3 DNA reads as TGTGCCAGCAGTTCGGGGGGGCGCGGGAGCAATCAGCCCCAGCATTTT. It codes for CASSSGGRGSNQPQHF. The chain employs TRBV28 and TRBJ1-5, with D maybe TRBD1 (6 bases). The CDR3 contains 16 residues. Per germline, CDR1 MDHEN and CDR2 SYDVKM. Trimming cost V 4 bases and J 1 base, with 14 bases left between them.

The rearrangement joins TRBV4-1 to TRBJ1-2; no firm D call. Per the germline V gene, CDR1 is MGHRA and CDR2 is YSYEKL. CDR3 length: 14 amino acids. V lost 2 bases to trimming and J lost 8 bases, with 15 bases between them. This chain's CDR3 is CASSQRTVQAGYTF. CDR3 nucleotides: TGCGCCAGCAGCCAACGAACGGTCCAGGCAGGCTACACCTTC.

This clone was recorded once. This chain joins TRBV4-2 and TRBJ2-7; D possibly corresponds to TRBD2 (5 bases). CDR1 is LGHNA and CDR2 is YNFKEQ in the germline V gene. Trimming took 3 bases from V and 12 from J, leaving 15 bases between them. The length of the CDR3 is 12 residues. The CDR3 region has the DNA TGTGCCAGCAGCCACGGACTGGGAGAGACGTACTTC. Residues: CASSHGLGETYF.

This clone occurred once. The chain recombines TRBV5-1 with TRBJ1-2, with D possibly TRBD1 on 6 matching bases. With 0 bases removed from V and 5 bases from J, the gap between germline ends came to 11 bases. This CDR3 has 14 residues. The germline V gene encodes CDR1 SGHRS and CDR2 YFSETQ. The CDR3 region is CASSLDRESYGYTF. CDR3 coding DNA: TGCGCCAGCAGCTTGGACAGGGAGAGTTATGGCTACACCTTC.

For this clone: A junction end diverges from the germline sequence, so it may reflect a read error. V gene TRBV7-9 combines with J gene TRBJ1-1; no definite D call. The germline V gene has CDR1 SEHNR and CDR2 FQNEAQ (reference sequence). The CDR3 totals 12 residues. The CDR3, as DNA: TGTTCCAGCAGCTTAAGTACGGCTGAAGCTTTCTTT. The encoded protein is CSSSLSTAEAFF.

This rearrangement joins TRBV6-6 to TRBJ1-3, with TRBD1 matching 7 bases. J gave up 2 bases and V 6 bases, and 10 bases lay outside the gene matches. Per germline, CDR1 MNHNY and CDR2 SVGAGI (reference sequence). There are 16 residues in the CDR3. The CDR3 nucleotides are TGTGCCAGCAGACCCTACGGGACAGACACTGGAAACACCATATATTTT. This gives the protein CASRPYGTDTGNTIYF.

This clone was seen just once. The chain carries TRBV10-3 and TRBJ1-1; TRBD1 matches 7 bases. Germline loops: CDR1 ENHRY, CDR2 SYGVKD. This CDR3 region has 14 residues. With V trimmed by 4 bases and J by 1 base, 3 bases remained unmatched. CDR3 nucleotides: TGTGCCATCAGTGTGGCAGGGGGGAACACTGAAGCTTTCTTT. As protein: CAISVAGGNTEAFF.

This clone was seen once. The chain uses TRBV11-2 and TRBJ2-7, with D tentatively TRBD2 (6 bases). Germline CDR1 is SGHAT and CDR2 is FQNNGV. CDR3 length: 12 amino acids. The V and J ends lost 8 bases and 1 base respectively, with 9 bases between them. CDR3: CASLGTSYEQYF. CDR3 nucleotides: TGTGCCAGCCTCGGGACTTCCTACGAGCAGTACTTC.

The genes are TRBV10-1 and TRBJ1-1; D is ambiguous. Germline V gene sequence: CDR1 WNHNN, CDR2 SYGVQD (reference sequence). CDR3 length equals 11 residues. Trimming left V 8 bases short and J 1 base short, with 5 bases between. The chain's CDR3 is CASDKNTEAFF. The CDR3 region has the DNA TGCGCCAGCGACAAGAACACTGAAGCTTTCTTT.

V gene TRBV5-6 combines with J gene TRBJ2-1; 15 bases are shared with TRBD2. Germline CDR1 is SGHDT and CDR2 is YYEEEE. CDR3 length equals 17 residues. The junction had 8 bases not matched to a gene; V was cut back by 2 bases and J by 8 bases. CDR3 protein: CASSFGLAGGPEDEQFF. The CDR3 DNA is TGTGCCAGCAGCTTTGGACTAGCGGGAGGGCCGGAGGATGAGCAGTTCTTC.

The rearrangement links TRBV6-1 to TRBJ1-2; 10 nucleotides match TRBD1. The CDR3 is 14 residues long. Germline-derived CDR1 and CDR2 are MNHNS and SASEGT. The V and J ends lost 2 bases and 6 bases, in that order; junction bases with no gene match: 3. CDR3: CASSEIGTGDGYTF. CDR3 coding DNA: TGTGCCAGCAGTGAAATCGGGACAGGGGATGGCTACACCTTC.

This chain links TRBV27 with TRBJ2-1, with a possible D match to TRBD1 (6 bases). Germline V gene lookup returns CDR1 MNHEY and CDR2 SMNVEV (reference sequence). The CDR3 has 14 residues. V lost 6 bases and J 9 bases, leaving 18 bases between the germline ends. Here the CDR3 reads CASRAVLQGREQFF. In DNA, the CDR3 is TGTGCCAGCAGGGCTGTTCTACAGGGCCGTGAGCAGTTCTTC.